These 8 T cell receptor beta chains were all obtained from the same sample, sequenced in a study of shared clonotypes between healthy human individuals. Data came from immunoSEQ multiplex PCR; TCRdb stores just in-frame clones and leaves some out. The sample lists roughly 1,500,000 clones; under 99% were seen once. The source material was naive CD4+ T cells sorted from blood. The subset denotes: CD45RA+ positively selected. The source is a man aged 25-40 years in good health.

J is TRBJ2-7 and V is TRBV6-1; D not resolved. Trimming stripped 3 bases from V and 7 bases from J, with 13 bases between. Per germline, CDR1 MNHNS and CDR2 SASEGT. The CDR3 is made up of 13 amino acids. CDR3 amino acids: CASSEQYLREQYF. In nucleotides, the CDR3 is TGTGCCAGCAGTGAGCAGTACCTTCGGGAGCAGTACTTC.

V gene TRBV6-1 combines with J gene TRBJ2-3; 10 bases map to TRBD1. With V trimmed by 4 bases and J by 2 bases, 6 bases remained unmatched. CDR1 MNHNS and CDR2 SASEGT come from the germline V gene. The CDR3 runs 16 residues. The CDR3 nucleotides are TGTGCCAGCAGTGGGGACAGGGGCCAATTCACAGATACGCAGTATTTT. Translation: CASSGDRGQFTDTQYF.

The V and J genes are TRBV5-4 and TRBJ1-1, with D unresolved. The CDR3 runs to 17 residues. Between the trimmed V and J ends, which lost 2 bases and 0 bases, there was a span of 17 bases. Germline assignment: CDR1 SGHNT and CDR2 YYREEE (reference sequence). CDR3 coding DNA: TGTGCCAGCAGCTTCGGGCAACAGTTTGGTATGAACACTGAAGCTTTCTTT. Residues: CASSFGQQFGMNTEAFF.

The chain employs TRBV2 and TRBJ1-1; no clear D gene. The CDR3 has 12 amino acids. Germline V gives CDR1 SNHLY, CDR2 FYNNEI. Trimming pared 8 bases from V and 1 base from J, leaving 8 bases between. DNA of the CDR3: TGTGCCAGCCGTTGGGGGAACACTGAAGCTTTCTTT. It encodes CASRWGNTEAFF. The complete variable domain, with remaining parts taken from reference TRBV2 and TRBJ1-1, reads EPEVTQTPSHQVTQMGQEVILRCVPISNHLYFYWYRQILGQKVEFLVSFYNNEISEKSEIFDDQFSVERPDGSNFTLKIRSTKLEDSAMYFCASRWGNTEAFFGQGTRLTVV.

The V and J genes are TRBV14 and TRBJ1-1; no definite D call. V gave up 2 bases and J gave up 1 base, with 14 bases separating them. Germline CDR1 SGHDN, CDR2 FVKESK. The CDR3 loop spans 16 amino acids. CDR3 loop: CASSQLVGLGNTEAFF. The CDR3 nucleotides are TGTGCCAGCAGCCAACTTGTAGGGTTGGGGAACACTGAAGCTTTCTTT.

This clone was seen a single time. The chain couples TRBV6-5 to TRBJ2-7, with D hard to call. CDR3 size: 15 residues. The ends were cut back, 2 bases at V and 6 bases at J, with 17 bases in the middle. The germline V gene encodes CDR1 MNHEY and CDR2 SVGAGI. Here the CDR3 reads CASSYKLGGFAEQYF. The DNA for the CDR3 is TGTGCCAGCAGTTACAAACTCGGTGGGTTCGCCGAGCAGTACTTC.

J is TRBJ2-7 and V is TRBV7-2; 9 bases fit TRBD2. The V gene's germline CDR1 is SGHTA and CDR2 FQGNSA. This CDR3 region has 15 residues. V gave up 1 base and J gave up 2 bases; unmatched junction bases: 3. The CDR3 here is CASSLEPSGTYEQYF. The CDR3 nucleotides are TGTGCCAGCAGCTTAGAGCCTAGCGGGACCTACGAGCAGTACTTC.

V gene TRBV4-2 combines with J gene TRBJ2-1, with 10 bases that match TRBD2. V lost 4 bases and J lost 8; bases outside the gene matches: 8. The germline gives CDR1 LGHNA, CDR2 YNFKEQ. The CDR3 extends over 15 amino acids. The CDR3 sequence is CASSRIAGGRDEQFF. For the CDR3, the DNA is TGTGCCAGCAGCCGTATAGCGGGAGGCCGGGATGAGCAGTTCTTC.